Listed below are T cell receptor beta chains from one sample, sequenced in a study of T cell responses to AZD1222 COVID-19 vaccine. Assay used: immunoSEQ multiplex PCR; TCRdb lists only in-frame clones, some missing. This sample carries 200,000 or so clones, approximately 93% of them seen once, and the ten largest clones take roughly 0.99%. The input for sequencing was peripheral blood, taken 28 days after the second AZD1222 dose. The source of these receptors is an adult who received the AZD1222 COVID-19 vaccine. CDR3s include the opening cysteine and the closing phenylalanine or tryptophan. D genes are given only for firm matches. The size entry is marked missing in some rows and otherwise reads once, few, many or a size class.

d_call,clone_size,v_call,j_call,cdr3_aa,cdr3_nt
TRBD1,once,TRBV19,TRBJ1-3,CASSLRTGLDTIYF,TGTGCCAGTAGTCTGCGGACAGGATTGGACACCATATATTTT
.,.,TRBV6-4,TRBJ2-5,CASSITSGETQYF,TGTGCCAGCAGTATTACTAGTGGCGAGACCCAGTACTTC
TRBD1,once,TRBV7-6,TRBJ1-4,CASSQQGAAEKLFF,TGTGCCAGCAGCCAGCAGGGGGCTGCTGAAAAACTGTTTTTT
TRBD2,.,TRBV9,TRBJ2-3,CASSASTSGGASQYF,TGTGCCAGCAGCGCCTCGACTAGCGGGGGGGCTTCGCAGTATTTT
.,.,TRBV6-5,TRBJ1-3,CASNRGSSGNTIYF,TGTGCCAGCAACCGGGGAAGTTCTGGAAACACCATATATTTT
TRBD1,.,TRBV3-1/TRBV3-2,TRBJ1-2,CASSRRGGQGVYGYTF,TGTGCCAGCAGCCGCCGAGGAGGACAGGGGGTCTATGGCTACACCTTC
.,.,TRBV4-3,TRBJ1-5,CASSPNRELYSNQPQHF,TGCGCCAGCAGCCCGAACAGGGAGCTGTATAGCAATCAGCCCCAGCATTTT
.,once,TRBV12-3/TRBV12-4,TRBJ2-1,CASSPGLINEQFF,TGTGCCAGCAGCCCGGGACTGATCAATGAGCAGTTCTTC
TRBD1,.,TRBV29-1,TRBJ1-2,CSVTGQGKTAYGYTF,TGCAGCGTGACGGGACAGGGGAAAACCGCCTATGGCTACACCTTC
TRBD1,.,TRBV10-3,TRBJ1-1,CANRTGGTEAFF,TGTGCCAATAGGACAGGGGGCACTGAAGCTTTCTTT
.,.,TRBV18,TRBJ2-1,CASSPGLTDYNEQFF,TGTGCCAGCTCACCGGGATTAACCGATTACAATGAGCAGTTCTTC
.,.,TRBV12-3/TRBV12-4,TRBJ1-5,CASSFSGDQPQHF,TGTGCCAGCAGTTTCTCAGGGGATCAGCCCCAGCATTTT
.,.,TRBV6-4,TRBJ1-1,CASTPNAGSTRAFF,TGTGCCAGCACACCTAATGCAGGCTCTACCAGGGCTTTCTTT
.,.,TRBV9,TRBJ2-2,CASSVWESGELFF,TGTGCCAGCAGCGTTTGGGAATCCGGGGAGCTGTTTTTT